These 22 T cell receptor beta chains share one sample of origin, sequenced in a study of cytomegalovirus exposure and HLA in healthy donors. This table comes from immunoSEQ multiplex PCR, and its TCRdb copy is limited to in-frame clones, with some not included. The table shows 120,000 or so clones, with about nine tenths occurring only once. The material sequenced was PBMCs. These receptor sequences come from a young man in good health and CMV-seronegative.

The chain is built from TRBV2 and TRBJ2-3; D not resolved. Per the germline V gene, CDR1 is SNHLY and CDR2 is FYNNEI. Trimming pared 7 bases from V and 0 bases from J, leaving 11 bases between. The CDR3 runs 14 residues. The CDR3 is CASKSVTSTDTQYF. The CDR3, as DNA: TGTGCCAGCAAAAGCGTAACTAGCACAGATACGCAGTATTTT.

This rearrangement joins TRBV19 to TRBJ2-7; no clear D gene. This CDR3 has 15 residues. Trimming cost V 0 bases and J 7 bases, with 16 bases left between them. CDR1 and CDR2 (germline): LNHDA, SQIVND (reference sequence). This CDR3 reads CASSIDGLRSEEQYF. CDR3 bases: TGTGCCAGTAGTATAGACGGTTTGAGGTCAGAGGAGCAGTACTTC. Together with reference TRBV19 and TRBJ2-7, the CDR3 gives the full variable domain: DGGITQSPKYLFRKEGQNVTLSCEQNLNHDAMYWYRQDPGQGLRLIYYSQIVNDFQKGDIAEGYSVSREKKESFPLTVTSAQKNPTAFYLCASSIDGLRSEEQYFGPGTRLTVT.

This clone has only a few counts. In the same sample, other DNA sequences code for this CDR3. The rearrangement joins TRBV5-1 to TRBJ1-1; D is possibly TRBD1 (5 bases). The CDR3 is made up of 14 amino acids. V dropped 0 bases and J dropped 0 bases, with 6 bases sitting between them. Per the germline V gene, CDR1 is SGHRS and CDR2 is YFSETQ. CDR3 region: CASSLGQMNTEAFF. CDR3 in DNA: TGCGCCAGCAGCTTGGGACAGATGAACACTGAAGCTTTCTTT.

The rearrangement links TRBV11-3 to TRBJ2-7, with 7 positions matching TRBD1. This CDR3 comprises 15 residues. Germline trimming cut 4 bases from V and 4 bases from J; bases unmatched to any gene: 10. CDR1 SGHNT and CDR2 YENEEA come from the germline V gene. The CDR3 DNA sequence: TGTGCCAGCAGCTCCTCCCCTGACAGGGTTTACGAGCAGTACTTC. This gives the protein CASSSSPDRVYEQYF.

The genes are TRBV5-1 and TRBJ1-1; no clear D. The CDR3 covers 15 residues. The germline gives CDR1 SGHRS, CDR2 YFSETQ. Trimming removed 1 base from V and 6 bases from J, with 16 bases in between. CDR3 DNA sequence: TGCGCCAGCAGCTTGTCGGGGATTCTGTTCGCTGAAGCTTTCTTT. Encoded protein: CASSLSGILFAEAFF. Full variable domain (remainder filled in from reference TRBV5-1 and TRBJ1-1): KAGVTQTPRYLIKTRGQQVTLSCSPISGHRSVSWYQQTPGQGLQFLFEYFSETQRNKGNFPGRFSGRQFSNSRSEMNVSTLELGDSALYLCASSLSGILFAEAFFGQGTRLTVV.

V usage is TRBV5-1 and J usage is TRBJ2-3; 7 bases agree with TRBD1. This CDR3 is 15 amino acids long. Per germline, CDR1 SGHRS and CDR2 YFSETQ. Trimming removed 5 bases from V and 6 bases from J; junction bases left unmatched: 12. The CDR3 DNA reads as TGCGCCAGCAGTTCGGAAACAGGGGTGGTGGATACGCAGTATTTT. Translation gives CASSSETGVVDTQYF.

The chain has TRBV7-2 and TRBJ2-5; D gene ambiguous. Trimming shortened V by 1 base and J by 1 base, and 7 bases separated the two germline ends. CDR3 size: 14 residues. Looked up from germline, CDR1 is SGHTA and CDR2 is FQGNSA. CDR3 residues: CASSLGLAQETQYF. The CDR3, as DNA: TGTGCCAGCAGCTTAGGCCTGGCCCAAGAGACCCAGTACTTC.

The chain has TRBV5-1 and TRBJ1-3; no clear D. Germline V gene lookup returns CDR1 SGHRS and CDR2 YFSETQ. The CDR3 sequence is 14 residues long. Deletions cut 5 bases from V and 0 bases from J, with 9 bases between. CDR3 region: CASSLANSGNTIYF. DNA of the CDR3: TGCGCCAGCAGTCTCGCGAACTCTGGAAACACCATATATTTT. The complete variable domain, with remaining parts taken from reference TRBV5-1 and TRBJ1-3, reads KAGVTQTPRYLIKTRGQQVTLSCSPISGHRSVSWYQQTPGQGLQFLFEYFSETQRNKGNFPGRFSGRQFSNSRSEMNVSTLELGDSALYLCASSLANSGNTIYFGEGSWLTVV.

This clone came up a few times. This chain uses TRBV5-1 with TRBJ2-7; TRBD1 matches at 7 bases. Germline CDR1 is SGHRS and CDR2 is YFSETQ. Trimming took 3 bases from V and 6 from J; bases not matched to a gene: 9. CDR3 length equals 14 residues. Here the CDR3 reads CASSWGDRAGEQYF. CDR3 nucleotides: TGCGCCAGCAGCTGGGGTGACAGGGCGGGCGAGCAGTACTTC. The variable domain in full, completed from reference TRBV5-1 and TRBJ2-7, reads KAGVTQTPRYLIKTRGQQVTLSCSPISGHRSVSWYQQTPGQGLQFLFEYFSETQRNKGNFPGRFSGRQFSNSRSEMNVSTLELGDSALYLCASSWGDRAGEQYFGPGTRLTVT.

This rearrangement joins TRBV5-1 to TRBJ2-2, with D perhaps TRBD2 (6 bases). Germline loops: CDR1 SGHRS, CDR2 YFSETQ. V lost 4 bases and J 4 bases, leaving 14 bases between the germline ends. The length of the CDR3 is 15 residues. CDR3 loop: CASSPSSGFTGELFF. CDR3 sequence (DNA): TGCGCCAGCAGCCCGAGTAGCGGATTCACCGGGGAGCTGTTTTTT.

J is TRBJ2-4 and V is TRBV29-1; unclear D gene. Germline V gene data show CDR1 as SQVTM and CDR2 as ANQGSEA. This CDR3 is built from 12 residues. Trimming stripped 3 bases from V and 0 bases from J, with 3 bases between. The CDR3 coding sequence is TGCAGCGTTGACGGAGCCAAAAACATTCAGTACTTC. As protein: CSVDGAKNIQYF.

The genes are TRBV20-1 and TRBJ2-7; the match to TRBD2 covers 11 bases. V shed 6 bases and J 9 bases; nucleotides not matched to a gene: 4. The CDR3 spans 11 residues. Looked up from germline, CDR1 is DFQATT and CDR2 is SNEGSKA (reference sequence). CDR3 coding DNA: TGCAGTGCCCCGCTAGCGGGAGGGCAGTACTTC. It codes for CSAPLAGGQYF.

The rearrangement links TRBV5-1 to TRBJ2-7; a weak D match, TRBD1 (6 bases). Germline V gene data show CDR1 as SGHRS and CDR2 as YFSETQ. Trimming stripped 2 bases from V and 6 bases from J, with 12 bases between. The CDR3 has 13 amino acids. The CDR3 region is CASSFHRDSEQYF. Here the CDR3 DNA reads TGCGCCAGCAGCTTCCACAGGGATAGCGAGCAGTACTTC.

The rearrangement uses TRBV9 and TRBJ2-3; 14 positions agree with TRBD2. V trimming: 3 bases; J trimming: 5 bases; junction bases outside the gene matches: 5. The CDR3 contains 16 residues. Germline CDR1 and CDR2: SGDLS and YYNGEE. CDR3 coding DNA: TGTGCCAGCAGCGCGGGACTAGCGGGAGCCGGAGATACGCAGTATTTT. Translated, it gives CASSAGLAGAGDTQYF.

The gene calls are TRBV9 and TRBJ1-5; D not certain. Trimming removed 2 bases at V and 4 bases at J, with 7 bases between. Germline V lookup: CDR1 SGDLS, CDR2 YYNGEE. The CDR3 consists of 13 residues. The CDR3 bases are TGTGCCAGCAGCGTGTCCGGGAATCAGCCCCAGCATTTT. Its protein product is CASSVSGNQPQHF.

The chain combines TRBV6-6 with TRBJ2-1; 8 positions agree with TRBD1. Germline V gene lookup returns CDR1 MNHNY and CDR2 SVGAGI (reference sequence). This CDR3 region has 16 residues. Unmatched junction bases numbered 6, after V lost 5 bases and J lost 0 bases. CDR3 nucleotides: TGTGCCAGCAGTCGAAGACAGGGGAGCTCCTACAATGAGCAGTTCTTC. It encodes CASSRRQGSSYNEQFF.

The rearrangement links TRBV7-9 to TRBJ2-1; D remains unclear. The CDR3 spans 12 residues. Germline CDR1 reads SEHNR; CDR2 reads FQNEAQ (reference sequence). Trimming removed 4 bases from V and 5 bases from J, with 6 bases in between. CDR3 residues: CASSSVHNEQFF. CDR3 DNA sequence: TGTGCCAGCAGCTCCGTCCACAATGAGCAGTTCTTC.

This chain uses TRBV6-5 with TRBJ2-1; possible D gene TRBD2, 6 bases. The germline CDR1 and CDR2 sequences are MNHEY and SVGAGI. The V end was cut by 6 bases, the J end by 3 bases, with 12 bases between. The CDR3 contains 14 residues. CDR3 bases: TGTGCCAGCAGCCTCGGGAGTTACTACAATGAGCAGTTCTTC. It specifies CASSLGSYYNEQFF.

The CDR3 DNA is TGTGCCAGCAGTGAATATGATCTAGAAGGGGCCAGGGAGACCCAGTACTTC. Protein product: CASSEYDLEGARETQYF. The genes are TRBV25-1 and TRBJ2-5; D is possibly TRBD1 (5 bases). Trimming took 0 bases from V and 5 from J, leaving 19 bases between them. From germline, CDR1 is MGHDK and CDR2 SYGVNS. CDR3 length equals 17 residues.

The chain joins TRBV25-1 to TRBJ2-5; D may be TRBD1 (6 bases). Germline CDR1 is MGHDK and CDR2 is SYGVNS. The V and J ends lost 4 bases and 4 bases respectively, with 16 bases between them. The length of the CDR3 is 15 residues. CDR3 bases: TGTGCCAGCAGTGGAACAGGGTCTTTAGCAGAGACCCAGTACTTC. Protein product: CASSGTGSLAETQYF.

This chain joins TRBV7-2 and TRBJ2-7, with D perhaps TRBD1 (5 bases). The CDR3 has 17 amino acids. The V end was cut by 4 bases, the J end by 0 bases, with 19 bases between. CDR1 and CDR2 (germline): SGHTA, FQGNSA. As DNA, the CDR3 is TGTGCCAGCAGCTCAAGACCGCCGACAGTTATCTCCTACGAGCAGTACTTC. As protein: CASSSRPPTVISYEQYF.

The chain has TRBV14 and TRBJ1-2; 9 nucleotides agree with TRBD1. CDR3 length equals 17 residues. Germline CDR1 reads SGHDN; CDR2 reads FVKESK. J was trimmed by 10 bases and V by 4 bases; bases with no gene match: 19. The CDR3 here is CASSPRAGSGQGNDYTF. CDR3 nucleotide sequence: TGTGCCAGCAGCCCTCGTGCGGGATCTGGACAGGGGAATGACTACACCTTC.